Following are 10 T cell receptor beta chains from one sample sequenced in a study of T cells after yellow fever vaccination. TCRdb reprocessed the 5' RACE reads with MiXCR, giving one entry per CDR3 protein. The table has about 220,000 distinct CDR3 sequences, about 3% seen once. The sequences come from CD4+ T cells sorted from PBMCs, collected 10 days after the yellow fever booster vaccination. These TCRs come from a man younger than 35 who received the YFV17D yellow fever vaccine.

This clonotype was observed many times. This sequence joins TRBV15 and TRBJ2-3; D gene unclear. Germline V gene data show CDR1 as LNHNV and CDR2 as YYDKDF (reference sequence). Trimming took off 3 bases at V and 6 bases at J, with 10 bases between the two ends. This CDR3 comprises 13 residues. The CDR3 DNA follows: TGTGCCACCAGCAGGAACCTCCTGGATACGCAGTATTTT. Protein: CATSRNLLDTQYF.

In its sample, this clonotype was seen a few times. The genes are TRBV6-2 or TRBV6-3 and TRBJ2-3; 14 bases map to TRBD2. Germline V gene lookup returns CDR1 MNHEY and CDR2 SVGEGT. J lost 9 bases, V lost 6 bases, and 8 bases had no gene match. CDR3 size: 15 residues. The CDR3 sequence: CASSPTSGGALTQYF. CDR3 nucleotide sequence: TGTGCCAGCAGCCCGACTAGCGGGGGGGCCTTGACGCAGTATTTT.

This clonotype was seen at least ten times. The chain carries TRBV4-2 and TRBJ2-5, with D uncertain. This CDR3 region has 17 residues. The germline gives CDR1 LGHNA, CDR2 YNFKEQ. Trimming stripped 0 bases from V and 3 bases from J, with 17 bases between. CDR3 sequence: CASSQDGPGGTKETQYF. The CDR3 coding sequence is TGTGCCAGCAGCCAAGATGGGCCGGGCGGAACCAAAGAGACCCAGTACTTC.

The chain combines TRBV7-9 with TRBJ2-6; 7 nucleotides align to TRBD2. V was pared by 6 bases and J by 0 bases, with 5 bases of the junction left unmatched. CDR1 and CDR2 from the germline V gene are SEHNR and FQNEAQ (reference sequence). CDR3 length: 16 residues. The CDR3 DNA reads TGTGCCAGCAGTCGCGGGGGAATCTCTGGGGCCAACGTCCTGACTTTC. Translated: CASSRGGISGANVLTF.

Only a few counts were recorded for this clonotype. The chain carries TRBV6-6 and TRBJ1-3; D gene unclear. The CDR3 covers 14 residues. Trimming cost V 4 bases and J 2 bases, with 9 bases left between them. Germline CDR1 reads MNHNY; CDR2 reads SVGAGI (reference sequence). DNA of the CDR3: TGTGCCAGCAGTTCGGTGGAAACTGGAAACACCATATATTTT. It translates to CASSSVETGNTIYF.

Ten or more counts support this clonotype. The genes are TRBV20-1 and TRBJ2-3; tentative D call: TRBD1 (5 bases). The germline gives CDR1 DFQATT, CDR2 SNEGSKA (reference sequence). V dropped 4 bases and J dropped 9 bases, with 17 bases sitting between them. The CDR3 extends over 13 amino acids. The DNA for the CDR3 is TGCAGTGCTATTGGTCCTGGGGCCGACACGCAGTATTTT. Residues: CSAIGPGADTQYF.

This clonotype was seen repeatedly, ten times or more. The CDR3 loop reads CASSRTEYEQYV. DNA for the CDR3: TGTGCCAGCAGCAGGACAGAATACGAGCAGTACGTC. The rearrangement joins TRBV28 to TRBJ2-7; tentative D call: TRBD1 (6 bases). Between the trimmed V and J ends, which lost 6 bases and 4 bases, there was a span of 10 bases. This CDR3 comprises 12 residues. Germline CDR1 reads MDHEN; CDR2 reads SYDVKM.

In the case of this clonotype: Just one base apart from a much larger clone, this may be a read error. The chain links TRBV20-1 to TRBJ1-2; D is uncertain. Germline CDR1 reads DFQATT; CDR2 reads SNEGSKA (reference sequence). The CDR3 has 11 residues. V was clipped by 6 bases and J by 5 bases, with 10 bases between them. The CDR3 protein is CSALGEYGYTF. The CDR3, as DNA: TGCAGTGCCTTGGGCGAGTATGGCTACACCTTC.

This clonotype showed up many times. The chain couples TRBV20-1 to TRBJ2-7; TRBD2 might be the D (5 bases). Germline V gene data show CDR1 as DFQATT and CDR2 as SNEGSKA (reference sequence). The CDR3 has 13 amino acids. V lost 3 bases and J lost 5, with 14 bases in between. The CDR3 coding sequence is TGCAGTGCTAGTTCAGCGGCGCTTGACGAGCAGTACTTC. Protein sequence: CSASSAALDEQYF.

There are a few counts of this clonotype. The chain links TRBV6-5 to TRBJ2-5; 9 nucleotides agree with TRBD2. The ends lost 1 base at V and 5 bases at J; junction bases unmatched: 8. The CDR3 is 16 amino acids. Germline V CDR1 and CDR2: MNHEY, SVGAGI. The CDR3 loop is CASSYWGGGAQETQYF. The CDR3 coding sequence is TGTGCCAGCAGTTACTGGGGCGGGGGGGCCCAGGAGACCCAGTACTTC.